These 21 T cell receptor beta chains originate from one sample sequenced in a study of brain T cells in children with intractable seizures. The repertoire was sequenced with immunoSEQ multiplex PCR; TCRdb's copy has only in-frame clones and lacks some. The sample shows 110,000 or so clones, roughly 94% of them seen only once. Sequencing used peripheral blood, obtained at surgery. All receptors derive from a boy less than two years old with hemimegalencephaly and intractable seizures.

This chain uses TRBV27 with TRBJ2-5, with 10 nucleotides matching TRBD1. The germline CDR1 and CDR2 sequences are MNHEY and SMNVEV (reference sequence). The CDR3 consists of 19 residues. With 5 bases clipped from V and 0 bases from J, the junction kept 15 bases outside the gene matches. The CDR3 DNA follows: TGTGCCAGCAGTGCCTCCCGGACAGGGGGATGGACCCACCAAGAGACCCAGTACTTC. Translation gives CASSASRTGGWTHQETQYF.

The rearrangement joins TRBV7-9 to TRBJ2-7; a possible D gene is TRBD2 (5 bases). The CDR3 loop spans 14 amino acids. Trimming cost V 5 bases and J 3 bases, with 14 bases left between them. The germline gives CDR1 SEHNR, CDR2 FQNEAQ (reference sequence). This CDR3 is CASSRPDSYYEQYF. The CDR3 bases are TGTGCCAGCAGCCGCCCGGACTCCTACTACGAGCAGTACTTC.

This rearrangement joins TRBV15 to TRBJ2-2, with unresolved D. CDR1 LNHNV and CDR2 YYDKDF come from the germline V gene (reference sequence). The CDR3 runs 14 residues. Trimming took off 0 bases at V and 11 bases at J, with 13 bases between the two ends. In DNA form, the CDR3 reads TGTGCCACCAGCAGAGATCTCGGTTTCCCCGAGCTGTTTTTT. Its protein product is CATSRDLGFPELFF.

This clone was recorded only once. The rearrangement uses TRBV5-1 and TRBJ1-3; D perhaps matches TRBD1 (5 bases). Germline V gene data show CDR1 as SGHRS and CDR2 as YFSETQ. This CDR3 has 17 amino acids. Trimming took off 0 bases at V and 4 bases at J, with 17 bases between the two ends. CDR3: CASSLDGARHGGNTIYF. CDR3 DNA sequence: TGCGCCAGCAGCTTGGATGGGGCCAGGCATGGAGGAAACACCATATATTTT.

This CDR3 is CASSSRGGSGEKLFF. The CDR3, as DNA: TGTGCCAGCAGTTCCAGAGGGGGCAGTGGGGAAAAACTGTTTTTT. The chain is built from TRBV28 and TRBJ1-4, with 7 bases that match TRBD1. CDR3 length: 15 amino acids. The trim removed 4 bases at V and 8 bases at J, leaving 10 bases unmatched. CDR1 is MDHEN and CDR2 is SYDVKM in the germline V gene.

The V and J genes are TRBV6-2 or TRBV6-3 and TRBJ1-2; D gene ambiguous. V lost 6 bases, J lost 3 bases, and 20 bases lay in between. Germline CDR1 and CDR2: MNHEY and SVGEGT. The CDR3 contains 16 residues. The CDR3 sequence: CASSPLRAREDYGYTF. For the CDR3, the DNA is TGTGCCAGCAGCCCTCTGCGGGCCCGGGAGGACTATGGCTACACCTTC.

The J gene is TRBJ2-3, the V gene TRBV6-1, with a possible D match to TRBD2 (6 bases). The V end was cut by 0 bases, the J end by 1 base, with 14 bases between. Germline loops: CDR1 MNHNS, CDR2 SASEGT. The CDR3 is 17 residues long. The CDR3 bases are TGTGCCAGCAGTGAAGCGCCAGGGTGGGGGGGCACAGATACGCAGTATTTT. Amino acid sequence: CASSEAPGWGGTDTQYF.

The chain uses TRBV3-1 (or the pseudogene TRBV3-2) and TRBJ2-1; TRBD2 matches at 14 bases. The CDR3 runs to 18 residues. Unmatched junction bases numbered 10, after V lost 1 base and J lost 8 bases. The germline V gene encodes CDR1 LGHDT and CDR2 YNNKEL (reference sequence). CDR3 sequence (DNA): TGTGCCAGCAGCCAAGGGACTAGCGGGAGGTCCCCGGTTGATGAGCAGTTCTTC. Protein product: CASSQGTSGRSPVDEQFF.

The V and J genes are TRBV9 and TRBJ1-2; no clear D gene. CDR3 length: 14 residues. The germline V and J ends were trimmed by 0 bases and 3 bases, with 9 bases remaining between them. The germline gives CDR1 SGDLS, CDR2 YYNGEE. In nucleotides, the CDR3 is TGTGCCAGCAGCGTAGCCGAGACATACTATGGCTACACCTTC. This codes for CASSVAETYYGYTF.

V gene TRBV11-2 combines with J gene TRBJ2-1, with TRBD1 matching over 9 bases. Germline-derived CDR1 and CDR2 are SGHAT and FQNNGV. The CDR3 has 15 amino acids. J was trimmed by 4 bases and V by 5 bases; bases with no gene match: 6. The CDR3 reads CASSIGTGRYNEQFF. The CDR3 region has the DNA TGTGCCAGCAGCATCGGGACAGGGCGATACAATGAGCAGTTCTTC. Filled out from reference TRBV11-2 and TRBJ2-1, the complete variable domain reads EAGVAQSPRYKIIEKRQSVAFWCNPISGHATLYWYQQILGQGPKLLIQFQNNGVVDDSQLPKDRFSAERLKGVDSTLKIQPAKLEDSAVYLCASSIGTGRYNEQFFGPGTRLTVL.

The chain recombines TRBV24-1 with TRBJ1-6; D may be TRBD1 (5 bases). The CDR3 length is 16 residues. From germline, CDR1 is KGHDR and CDR2 SFDVKD. Trimming cost V 7 bases and J 0 bases, with 12 bases left between them. CDR3 nucleotide sequence: TGTGCCACCAGGGAAACAGGAAGCTCCTATAATTCACCCCTCCACTTT. It encodes CATRETGSSYNSPLHF.

This chain links TRBV3-1 (or the pseudogene TRBV3-2) with TRBJ2-1; 9 bases fit TRBD2. Germline values: CDR1 LGHDT, CDR2 YNNKEL (reference sequence). V lost 3 bases to trimming and J lost 1 base; unmatched junction nucleotides: 7. The CDR3 has 17 amino acids. Here the CDR3 reads CASSQGSGRTSYNEQFF. In nucleotides, the CDR3 is TGTGCCAGCAGCCAGGGTAGCGGGAGAACTTCCTACAATGAGCAGTTCTTC.

This clone was seen more than once but under ten times. The chain links TRBV25-1 to TRBJ1-1, with D tentatively TRBD1 (5 bases). Trimming took 4 bases from V and 0 from J, leaving 15 bases between them. Germline V gene lookup returns CDR1 MGHDK and CDR2 SYGVNS. The CDR3 extends over 16 amino acids. Written as DNA, the CDR3 is TGTGCCAGCAGTGGGAGGCGGGGCCCATTGAACACTGAAGCTTTCTTT. Its protein product is CASSGRRGPLNTEAFF. Together with reference TRBV25-1 and TRBJ1-1, the CDR3 gives the full variable domain: EADIYQTPRYLVIGTGKKITLECSQTMGHDKMYWYQQDPGMELHLIHYSYGVNSTEKGDLSSESTVSRIRTEHFPLTLESARPSHTSQYLCASSGRRGPLNTEAFFGQGTRLTVV.

The chain combines TRBV2 with TRBJ2-3; 8 bases align to TRBD2. CDR3 length: 13 amino acids. The V gene's germline CDR1 is SNHLY and CDR2 FYNNEI. The ends lost 6 bases at V and 2 bases at J; junction bases unmatched: 1. This chain's CDR3 is CASRTSVTDTQYF. The CDR3 DNA reads TGTGCCAGCAGGACTAGCGTCACAGATACGCAGTATTTT.

V and J are TRBV29-1 and TRBJ2-3; D uncertain. The CDR3 length is 16 residues. V was cut by 6 bases and J by 0 bases, with 19 bases left in between. CDR1 is SQVTM and CDR2 is ANQGSEA in the germline V gene. CDR3 protein: CSVTNRATSSTDTQYF. As DNA, the CDR3 is TGCAGCGTAACAAATAGAGCTACCTCTAGCACAGATACGCAGTATTTT.

As DNA, the CDR3 is TGTGCCAGCAGTACTATCCGGGACAGCAAAGAGACCCAGTACTTC. Its protein is CASSTIRDSKETQYF. The chain links TRBV27 to TRBJ2-5, with 7 positions matching TRBD1. Per the germline V gene, CDR1 is MNHEY and CDR2 is SMNVEV (reference sequence). There are 15 residues in the CDR3. J gave up 3 bases and V 5 bases, and 9 bases lay outside the gene matches.

J is TRBJ2-1 and V is TRBV28; the D gene could be TRBD1 or TRBD2 (5 bases each). V was cut by 6 bases and J by 3 bases, with 15 bases left in between. Germline V gives CDR1 MDHEN, CDR2 SYDVKM. The CDR3 runs to 15 residues. Here the CDR3 DNA reads TGTGCCAGCAGCCCGGGACGGCAGTACTACAATGAGCAGTTCTTC. It codes for CASSPGRQYYNEQFF.

The chain carries TRBV5-1 and TRBJ1-5, with 9 bases that match TRBD1. Unmatched junction bases numbered 2, after V lost 0 bases and J lost 7 bases. The CDR3 consists of 14 residues. Per germline, CDR1 SGHRS and CDR2 YFSETQ. The chain's CDR3 is CASSLGGQGQPQHF. Here the CDR3 DNA reads TGCGCCAGCAGCTTGGGGGGACAGGGACAGCCCCAGCATTTT.

In this sample, this clone turned up a few times. V usage is TRBV7-7 and J usage is TRBJ1-1; unclear D gene. Germline V gene data show CDR1 as SSHAT and CDR2 as FNYEAQ (reference sequence). The CDR3 consists of 13 residues. V lost 1 base, J lost 2 bases, and 5 bases lay in between. CDR3 sequence (DNA): TGTGCCAGCAGCTTAGAGGCTAACACTGAAGCTTTCTTT. The encoded protein is CASSLEANTEAFF.

This sequence joins TRBV25-1 and TRBJ1-3, with D uncertain. V was trimmed by 2 bases and J by 3 bases, leaving 2 bases between them. Germline V gene data show CDR1 as MGHDK and CDR2 as SYGVNS. There are 12 residues in the CDR3. CDR3 sequence reads: CASSEGGNTIYF. CDR3 nucleotides: TGTGCCAGCAGTGAAGGTGGAAACACCATATATTTT.

The CDR3 sequence: CASSPSGEGGYTF. CDR3 coding DNA: TGCGCCAGCAGTCCCTCAGGGGAGGGTGGCTACACCTTC. The J gene is TRBJ1-2, the V gene TRBV5-1, with D possibly matching TRBD1 (6 bases). Trimming took 5 bases from V and 7 from J, leaving 15 bases between them. Germline V gene sequence: CDR1 SGHRS, CDR2 YFSETQ. This CDR3 spans 13 amino acids.